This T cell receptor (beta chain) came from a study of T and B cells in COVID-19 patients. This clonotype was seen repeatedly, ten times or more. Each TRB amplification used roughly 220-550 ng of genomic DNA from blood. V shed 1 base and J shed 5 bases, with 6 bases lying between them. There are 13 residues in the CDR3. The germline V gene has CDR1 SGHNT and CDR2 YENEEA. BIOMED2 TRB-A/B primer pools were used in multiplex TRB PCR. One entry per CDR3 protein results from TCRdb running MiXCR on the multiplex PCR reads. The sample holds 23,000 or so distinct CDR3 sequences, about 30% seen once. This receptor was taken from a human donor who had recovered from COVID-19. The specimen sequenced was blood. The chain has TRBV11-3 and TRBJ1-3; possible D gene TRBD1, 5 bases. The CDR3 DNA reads TGTGCCAGCAGCTTAGGACAGCGAAACACCATATATTTT. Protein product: CASSLGQRNTIYF.